The 25 T cell receptor beta chains reported below all come from one sample, sequenced in a study of shared clonotypes between healthy human individuals. The repertoire was sequenced with immunoSEQ multiplex PCR; TCRdb's copy has only in-frame clones and lacks some. The sample has around 2,000,000 clones, 85% to 95% seen once. Specimen: naive CD4+ T cells sorted from blood. Subset noted: CD45RA+ positively selected. The receptors originated from a man in his late teens or twenties in good health.

The V and J genes are TRBV1 and TRBJ1-2; the table's D gene call, TRBD1, was not cross checked with the DNA. TRBV1 is reported as a pseudogene. The CDR3 extends over 11 amino acids. As DNA, the CDR3 is TGCACCAGCCAGGGGGCCTATGGCTACACCTTC. Translation gives CTSQGAYGYTF.

The chain links TRBV7-9 to TRBJ1-2; 8 nucleotides agree with TRBD1. The CDR3 contains 16 residues. The V and J ends lost 5 bases and 2 bases, in that order; junction bases with no gene match: 10. CDR1 SEHNR and CDR2 FQNEAQ come from the germline V gene (reference sequence). The CDR3 sequence: CASSRYPGQVNYGYTF. DNA for the CDR3: TGTGCCAGCAGCCGTTACCCGGGACAGGTGAACTATGGCTACACCTTC.

The genes are TRBV28 and TRBJ1-2; 8 bases agree with TRBD1. Germline V gene sequence: CDR1 MDHEN, CDR2 SYDVKM. The CDR3 spans 14 residues. J gave up 7 bases and V 5 bases, and 9 bases lay outside the gene matches. DNA for the CDR3: TGTGCCAGCAGTCGTCTACAGGGGGGAAGTGGCTACACCTTC. Its translation is CASSRLQGGSGYTF.

The chain uses TRBV6-5 and TRBJ2-2; 8 bases map to TRBD1. Trimming at V came to 6 bases and at J to 3 bases, leaving 6 bases not matched to a gene. The germline gives CDR1 MNHEY, CDR2 SVGAGI. The length of the CDR3 is 15 residues. CDR3 loop: CASRPTGDHTGELFF. Here the CDR3 DNA reads TGTGCCAGCAGGCCGACAGGGGACCACACCGGGGAGCTGTTTTTT.

The chain couples TRBV5-6 to TRBJ2-7; TRBD1 is a possible D gene (8 bases). The CDR3 runs 15 residues. CDR1 and CDR2 from the germline V gene are SGHDT and YYEEEE. V lost 4 bases and J 5 bases, leaving 19 bases between the germline ends. The CDR3 loop reads CASSRGTGGAHEQYF. The CDR3 DNA reads as TGTGCCAGCAGCCGCGGAACAGGGGGGGCCCACGAGCAGTACTTC.

The chain employs TRBV30 and TRBJ1-2; TRBD1 aligns across 8 bases. Looked up from germline, CDR1 is GTSNPN and CDR2 is SVGIG (reference sequence). Trimming took 4 bases from V and 8 from J; bases not matched to a gene: 9. This CDR3 region has 13 residues. Here the CDR3 reads CAWNTQGVGGYTF. In nucleotides, the CDR3 is TGTGCCTGGAACACACAGGGGGTGGGAGGCTACACCTTC.

V is TRBV7-6 and J is TRBJ1-2, with 7 positions matching TRBD1. V lost 3 bases to trimming and J lost 0 bases; unmatched junction nucleotides: 1. This CDR3 spans 14 amino acids. Looked up from germline, CDR1 is SGHVS and CDR2 is FNYEAQ. The CDR3 reads CASSFDRANYGYTF. CDR3 nucleotide sequence: TGTGCCAGCAGCTTCGACAGGGCTAACTATGGCTACACCTTC.

The J gene is TRBJ2-2, the V gene TRBV7-8; a weak D match, TRBD1 (6 bases). V was clipped by 3 bases and J by 1 base, with 12 bases between them. The germline V gene has CDR1 SGHVS and CDR2 FQNEAQ. This CDR3 contains 16 residues. The CDR3 reads CASSFKGDQNTGELFF. CDR3 nucleotides: TGTGCCAGCAGCTTTAAGGGGGATCAGAACACCGGGGAGCTGTTTTTT. The full variable domain, its missing parts supplied by reference TRBV7-8 and TRBJ2-2, is GAGVSQSPRYKVAKRGQDVALRCDPISGHVSLFWYQQALGQGPEFLTYFQNEAQLDKSGLPSDRFFAERPEGSVSTLKIQRTQQEDSAVYLCASSFKGDQNTGELFFGEGSRLTVL.

The rearrangement links TRBV11-2 to TRBJ2-5, with D possibly being TRBD1 (6 bases). Trimming removed 4 bases at V and 1 base at J, with 13 bases between. Germline-derived CDR1 and CDR2 are SGHAT and FQNNGV. This CDR3 has 15 residues. The CDR3 sequence: CASSSGTKPQETQYF. The CDR3 coding sequence is TGTGCCAGCAGCTCCGGGACAAAACCCCAAGAGACCCAGTACTTC.

This chain connects TRBV28 to TRBJ2-7; possible D gene TRBD1, 5 bases. CDR1 and CDR2 from the germline V gene are MDHEN and SYDVKM. Trimming stripped 5 bases from V and 2 bases from J, with 19 bases between. The CDR3 is 16 residues long. CDR3 residues: CASSLPRTPSAYEQYF. Written as DNA, the CDR3 is TGTGCCAGCAGTCTCCCCCGGACACCCTCCGCCTACGAGCAGTACTTC.

Points on this clone: Other nucleotide sequences in the sample specify the same CDR3. The CDR3 coding sequence is TGTGCCAGCAGCTTAGCAGGTCAGGGGGCCTACGAGCAGTACTTC. Protein: CASSLAGQGAYEQYF. The chain carries TRBV11-2 and TRBJ2-7; TRBD1 aligns across 7 bases. This CDR3 is 15 amino acids long. V lost 1 base and J lost 2; bases outside the gene matches: 5. CDR1 and CDR2 (germline): SGHAT, FQNNGV.

Details on this clone: Other DNA variants within this sample encode the same CDR3. The rearrangement uses TRBV5-1 and TRBJ2-3; maybe TRBD2 (6 bases). This CDR3 spans 14 amino acids. Trimming removed 1 base at V and 6 bases at J, with 12 bases between. Germline CDR1 and CDR2: SGHRS and YFSETQ. The CDR3 sequence: CASSLTAGGDTQYF. For the CDR3, the DNA is TGCGCCAGCAGCTTGACGGCTGGGGGGGATACGCAGTATTTT. The variable domain in full, with the rest retrieved from reference TRBV5-1 and TRBJ2-3, is KAGVTQTPRYLIKTRGQQVTLSCSPISGHRSVSWYQQTPGQGLQFLFEYFSETQRNKGNFPGRFSGRQFSNSRSEMNVSTLELGDSALYLCASSLTAGGDTQYFGPGTRLTVL.

CDR3 DNA sequence: TGTGCCAGCAGTACGACCCCGGACCCCTACAATGAGCAGTTCTTC. It translates to CASSTTPDPYNEQFF. The genes are TRBV6-5 and TRBJ2-1; D is unclear. Germline values: CDR1 MNHEY, CDR2 SVGAGI. The CDR3 spans 15 residues. V gave up 5 bases and J gave up 2 bases, with 13 bases separating them.

This rearrangement joins TRBV25-1 to TRBJ1-1; D may be TRBD1 (6 bases). CDR1 MGHDK and CDR2 SYGVNS come from the germline V gene. This CDR3 has 14 residues. V lost 5 bases, J lost 5 bases, and 15 bases lay in between. CDR3 nucleotides: TGTGCCAGCAGTAAGGGCAGGGGAAGAACTGAAGCTTTCTTT. It yields the protein CASSKGRGRTEAFF.

V and J are TRBV7-6 and TRBJ2-1; 7 nucleotides agree with TRBD2. In germline, CDR1 is SGHVS, CDR2 FNYEAQ. The CDR3 has 15 residues. After removal of 2 bases from V and 7 bases from J, the junction contained 8 bases not matched to a gene. CDR3 DNA: TGTGCCAGCAGCTTATCGCTAGCGGTGCTGAATGAGCAGTTCTTC. Its translation: CASSLSLAVLNEQFF.

This clone was found a few times. Other nucleotide sequences in the sample specify the same CDR3. The CDR3 DNA reads TGCGCCAGCAGCTTGGCCAGGGACAATGAGCAGTTCTTC. It specifies CASSLARDNEQFF. The chain employs TRBV5-1 and TRBJ2-1, with D possibly TRBD1 on 5 matching bases. The CDR3 is made up of 13 amino acids. Germline V gene lookup returns CDR1 SGHRS and CDR2 YFSETQ. Trimming shortened V by 0 bases and J by 5 bases, and 6 bases separated the two germline ends.

The rearrangement joins TRBV2 to TRBJ2-7; 7 nucleotides match TRBD1. Losses at the gene ends were 7 bases for V and 0 bases for J; bases not matched to a gene: 6. The CDR3 totals 14 residues. The V gene's germline CDR1 is SNHLY and CDR2 FYNNEI. CDR3 DNA: TGTGCCAGCAAGGGACAGCCAAGCTCCTACGAGCAGTACTTC. Amino acids: CASKGQPSSYEQYF.

The CDR3 DNA follows: TGTGCCAGCAGTGGGACAGGGTACGAGCAGTACTTC. It encodes CASSGTGYEQYF. V usage is TRBV6-5 and J usage is TRBJ2-7; 9 bases line up with TRBD1. The length of the CDR3 is 12 residues. The germline V gene has CDR1 MNHEY and CDR2 SVGAGI. V lost 5 bases, J lost 4 bases, and 0 bases stayed unmatched.

The chain has TRBV4-3 and TRBJ2-1; D call uncertain. The CDR3 length is 15 residues. The germline gives CDR1 LGHNA, CDR2 YSLEER. Trimming shortened V by 0 bases and J by 3 bases, and 9 bases separated the two germline ends. CDR3 in amino acids: CASSQDRRIYNEQFF. The CDR3 nucleotides are TGCGCCAGCAGCCAAGATCGGCGTATCTACAATGAGCAGTTCTTC.

The chain recombines TRBV7-2 with TRBJ1-1, with D unresolved. Per the germline V gene, CDR1 is SGHTA and CDR2 is FQGNSA. V was shortened by 0 bases and J by 8 bases, with 7 bases between the two germline ends. The CDR3 spans 12 residues. The CDR3 sequence: CASSLALGEAFF. The CDR3 DNA is TGTGCCAGCAGCTTAGCCCTCGGGGAAGCTTTCTTT.

This chain joins TRBV6-1 and TRBJ1-1, with D perhaps matching TRBD1 (5 bases). The CDR3 is 12 residues long. The V end was cut by 7 bases, the J end by 5 bases, with 11 bases between. In germline, CDR1 is MNHNS, CDR2 SASEGT. The CDR3 DNA sequence: TGTGCCAGCACGCAGGGAGGGACTGAAGCTTTCTTT. Translation gives CASTQGGTEAFF.

Concerning this clone itself: The same CDR3 is also encoded by other DNA sequences in this sample. The chain couples TRBV5-1 to TRBJ1-1; D is unclear. CDR3 length: 13 residues. Trimming shortened V by 0 bases and J by 5 bases, and 8 bases separated the two germline ends. Looked up from germline, CDR1 is SGHRS and CDR2 is YFSETQ. DNA for the CDR3: TGCGCCAGCAGCTTGGGGACGGCAACTGAAGCTTTCTTT. Translation gives CASSLGTATEAFF.

V and J are TRBV19 and TRBJ1-5, with 8 bases identical to TRBD1. V lost 7 bases, J lost 3 bases, and 5 bases stayed unmatched. The CDR3 runs 14 residues. The germline V gene encodes CDR1 LNHDA and CDR2 SQIVND (reference sequence). CDR3 DNA sequence: TGTGCCAGTACCTTGACAGGGGTCAATCAGCCCCAGCATTTT. It yields the protein CASTLTGVNQPQHF.

The CDR3 DNA follows: TGTGCCAGCAGCCAGACAGGGACGAACACCGGGGAGCTGTTTTTT. It encodes CASSQTGTNTGELFF. The chain joins TRBV7-2 to TRBJ2-2; 7 bases fit TRBD1. Trimming cost V 5 bases and J 0 bases; bases outside gene matches: 3. The CDR3 has 15 amino acids. The germline V gene encodes CDR1 SGHTA and CDR2 FQGNSA. Drawing the rest from reference TRBV7-2 and TRBJ2-2, the complete variable domain is GAGVSQSPSNKVTEKGKDVELRCDPISGHTALYWYRQSLGQGLEFLIYFQGNSAPDKSGLPSDRFSAERTGGSVSTLTIQRTQQEDSAVYLCASSQTGTNTGELFFGEGSRLTVL.

This clone was seen a handful of times. The rearrangement joins TRBV5-1 to TRBJ2-7, with D perhaps matching TRBD1 (6 bases). V was pared by 3 bases and J by 7 bases, with 20 bases between. Germline CDR1 and CDR2: SGHRS and YFSETQ. The CDR3 length is 15 residues. The DNA for the CDR3 is TGCGCCAGCAGCTCCGGACAGCTTTCCTACGGGGAGCAGTACTTC. Encoded protein: CASSSGQLSYGEQYF.